Only a few counts were recorded for the clone carrying this T cell receptor (beta chain). The data are from a study of T cells after yellow fever vaccination. TCRdb called the 5' RACE reads again in MiXCR, with one record for every CDR3 protein. The table lists under 90,000 distinct CDR3 sequences, approximately 7% of them singletons. Source: CD8+ T cells sorted from PBMCs, taken about 49 days after the first yellow fever vaccination. The sequence was collected from a man younger than 30 who received the YFV17D yellow fever vaccine.

As DNA, the CDR3 is TGTGCCAGCAGCCACGAACAGGGGGCGCACGAGCAGTACTTC. This encodes CASSHEQGAHEQYF. This chain uses TRBV5-4 with TRBJ2-7, with 9 bases matching TRBD1. V trimming: 4 bases; J trimming: 5 bases; junction bases outside the gene matches: 7. This CDR3 is 14 amino acids long. From germline, CDR1 is SGHNT and CDR2 YYREEE (reference sequence).